These 30 T cell receptor beta chains share one sample of origin, sequenced in a study of cytomegalovirus exposure and HLA in healthy donors. The PCR employed 60 Vbeta primers together with 13 Jbeta primers. Assay: immunoSEQ multiplex PCR; the TCRdb copy retains only in-frame clones and omits some. The sample has 180,000 or so clones; about 77% are singletons. Sequenced: PBMCs. Receptors originate from a female donor in good health and CMV-seronegative.

CDR3 coding DNA: TGCAGCGTTACGGGACAGGGGAGGGCAGATACGCAGTATTTT. It is translated as CSVTGQGRADTQYF. The chain uses TRBV29-1 and TRBJ2-3; 10 bases match TRBD1. The length of the CDR3 is 14 residues. Trimming removed 5 bases from V and 4 bases from J; junction bases left unmatched: 6. Germline loops: CDR1 SQVTM, CDR2 ANQGSEA.

This clone has a single count. V is TRBV11-3 and J is TRBJ1-1, with 7 bases that match TRBD1. The CDR3 has 12 residues. The trim removed 6 bases at V and 11 bases at J, leaving 9 bases unmatched. Germline lookup yields CDR1 SGHNT and CDR2 YENEEA. The CDR3 region has the DNA TGTGCCAGCAGTATCCAACAGGGGCGCGCTTTCTTT. Translated: CASSIQQGRAFF.

The chain carries TRBV2 and TRBJ2-5; D remains unclear. Germline V lookup: CDR1 SNHLY, CDR2 FYNNEI. V lost 3 bases and J lost 11, with 10 bases in between. The CDR3 length is 11 residues. This chain's CDR3 is CASSDQPEQYF. As DNA, the CDR3 is TGTGCCAGCAGTGACCAGCCGGAGCAGTACTTC.

The V gene is TRBV7-2, the J gene TRBJ1-3; 8 nucleotides align to TRBD1. Germline trimming cut 0 bases from V and 2 bases from J; bases unmatched to any gene: 3. Germline V gene sequence: CDR1 SGHTA, CDR2 FQGNSA. The CDR3 extends over 16 amino acids. In DNA, the CDR3 is TGTGCCAGCAGCTTAGCTCCAGGGGGCGCTGGAAACACCATATATTTT. This encodes CASSLAPGGAGNTIYF.

The rearrangement uses TRBV19 and TRBJ2-7; 8 bases match TRBD2. The CDR3 sequence is 15 residues long. The V and J ends lost 1 base and 2 bases, in that order; junction bases with no gene match: 4. Germline V lookup: CDR1 LNHDA, CDR2 SQIVND (reference sequence). Written as DNA, the CDR3 is TGTGCCAGTAGTATAGTACTAGCGGACGCCTACGAGCAGTACTTC. It codes for CASSIVLADAYEQYF.

This chain connects TRBV4-1 to TRBJ1-4; D is perhaps TRBD1 (6 bases). The germline gives CDR1 MGHRA, CDR2 YSYEKL. Trimming took 0 bases from V and 4 from J, leaving 9 bases between them. This CDR3 has 15 residues. The CDR3 DNA is TGCGCCAGCAGCCAAGATGACAGGAGTAATGAAAAACTGTTTTTT. It translates to CASSQDDRSNEKLFF.

The chain recombines TRBV5-1 with TRBJ2-2; the D gene is possibly TRBD1 (5 bases). The ends were cut back, 6 bases at V and 1 base at J, with 13 bases in the middle. The CDR3 runs to 15 residues. CDR1 SGHRS and CDR2 YFSETQ come from the germline V gene. This chain's CDR3 is CASTKGQVNTGELFF. The CDR3 DNA follows: TGCGCCAGCACGAAGGGGCAGGTGAACACCGGGGAGCTGTTTTTT.

The chain employs TRBV4-2 and TRBJ1-1; TRBD1 might be the D (5 bases). The CDR3 runs 14 residues. Trimming pared 4 bases from V and 4 bases from J, leaving 13 bases between. Germline CDR1 LGHNA, CDR2 YNFKEQ. CDR3 sequence reads: CASSLARGSTEAFF. CDR3 DNA: TGTGCCAGCAGCCTAGCTCGGGGGAGCACTGAAGCTTTCTTT.

The rearrangement joins TRBV29-1 to TRBJ2-2; TRBD2 matches at 7 bases. This CDR3 is built from 15 residues. V lost 0 bases and J lost 4; bases outside the gene matches: 5. Germline values: CDR1 SQVTM, CDR2 ANQGSEA. CDR3 nucleotide sequence: TGCAGCGTTGAAGATGTGTCTAGCGGCACCGGGGAGCTGTTTTTT. Translating it yields CSVEDVSSGTGELFF.

V usage is TRBV9 and J usage is TRBJ2-1; perhaps TRBD1 as D (5 bases). Germline V lookup: CDR1 SGDLS, CDR2 YYNGEE. With 5 bases removed from V and 4 bases from J, the gap between germline ends came to 16 bases. There are 15 residues in the CDR3. The CDR3 sequence is CASRAEHDRYNEQFF. The CDR3 nucleotides read TGTGCCAGCAGGGCCGAGCATGACAGATACAATGAGCAGTTCTTC.

This clone was observed a handful of times. In DNA form, the CDR3 reads TGTGCCAGCAGTATAGACAGGACAGGCCTCTACACTGAAGCTTTCTTT. Protein: CASSIDRTGLYTEAFF. The V gene is TRBV28, the J gene TRBJ1-1; 7 bases match TRBD1. CDR1 is MDHEN, CDR2 SYDVKM, per germline. V lost 5 bases and J lost 3; bases outside the gene matches: 12. The CDR3 is 16 amino acids.

The DNA for the CDR3 is TGCGCCAGCAGTACAGGGGGTGGCGGCTACACCTTC. The encoded protein is CASSTGGGGYTF. The chain recombines TRBV5-1 with TRBJ1-2, with 8 bases identical to TRBD1. Germline V gives CDR1 SGHRS, CDR2 YFSETQ. After removal of 5 bases from V and 8 bases from J, the junction contained 5 bases not matched to a gene. The CDR3 length is 12 residues.

The J gene is TRBJ2-7, the V gene TRBV30; 9 positions agree with TRBD2. V lost 1 base, J lost 3 bases, and 4 bases stayed unmatched. The CDR3 consists of 14 residues. Germline lookup yields CDR1 GTSNPN and CDR2 SVGIG (reference sequence). DNA for the CDR3: TGTGCCTGGAGTGCTGCGGGAGGGTTCTACGAGCAGTACTTC. Its translation is CAWSAAGGFYEQYF.

The chain recombines TRBV6-4 with TRBJ2-3, with TRBD2 matching 9 bases. Germline assignment: CDR1 MRHNA and CDR2 SNTAGT. Trimming cost V 3 bases and J 1 base; bases outside gene matches: 2. CDR3 size: 15 residues. CDR3 sequence (DNA): TGTGCCAGCAGTGAACAGCGGGGGGGCACAGATACGCAGTATTTT. Encoded protein: CASSEQRGGTDTQYF.

This clone was observed once. The CDR3 region is CTSSPSTRESYEQYF. Written as DNA, the CDR3 is TGCACCAGCAGCCCGTCGACACGAGAGTCCTACGAGCAGTACTTC. The chain is built from TRBV1 and TRBJ2-7; the DNA was not used to check the table's D call, TRBD1. TRBV1 represents a pseudogene. CDR3 length: 15 amino acids.

This clone is a singleton in its sample. The chain links TRBV27 to TRBJ1-5; the D gene is possibly TRBD1 (5 bases). Trimming pared 5 bases from V and 6 bases from J, leaving 20 bases between. This CDR3 spans 16 amino acids. The germline CDR1 and CDR2 sequences are MNHEY and SMNVEV (reference sequence). For the CDR3, the DNA is TGTGCCAGCAGTCCCTTCACGGGGGAGCTTGGTCAGCCCCAGCATTTT. This translates into CASSPFTGELGQPQHF.

This chain uses TRBV29-1 with TRBJ2-5; maybe TRBD2 (6 bases). The ends were cut back, 5 bases at V and 4 bases at J, with 14 bases in the middle. This CDR3 has 13 residues. Looked up from germline, CDR1 is SQVTM and CDR2 is ANQGSEA. This CDR3 reads CSVRNHGGETQYF. The CDR3 DNA follows: TGCAGCGTTCGAAACCACGGGGGAGAGACCCAGTACTTC.

This chain connects TRBV12-5 to TRBJ2-2; 7 bases match TRBD1. With V trimmed by 8 bases and J by 3 bases, 12 bases remained unmatched. Looked up from germline, CDR1 is LGHNT and CDR2 is FRNRAP. The CDR3 covers 16 residues. Written as DNA, the CDR3 is TGTGCTAGTTCGCCCCGAACAGGGGAGTACACCGGGGAGCTGTTTTTT. Translated, it gives CASSPRTGEYTGELFF.

Worth noting for this clone: The sample holds other DNA sequences that translate to the same CDR3. The chain combines TRBV2 with TRBJ2-1; the match to TRBD2 covers 11 bases. J lost 0 bases, V lost 7 bases, and 11 bases had no gene match. CDR3 length: 18 residues. CDR1 and CDR2 (germline): SNHLY, FYNNEI. CDR3 DNA sequence: TGTGCCAGCACGCTAGCGGGGGGTCCCATGAGCTCCTACAATGAGCAGTTCTTC. Residues: CASTLAGGPMSSYNEQFF.

The chain employs TRBV25-1 and TRBJ2-3, with 7 bases identical to TRBD2. The germline V gene encodes CDR1 MGHDK and CDR2 SYGVNS. The CDR3 is 15 residues long. V lost 5 bases, J lost 4 bases, and 9 bases stayed unmatched. Here the CDR3 DNA reads TGTGCCAGCAGTCTCGCTAGCGGTAGCCCAGATACGCAGTATTTT. As protein: CASSLASGSPDTQYF.

The rearrangement joins TRBV30 to TRBJ1-6; TRBD1 aligns across 10 bases. The CDR3 has 16 amino acids. The V segment lost 0 bases and the J segment 9 bases; nucleotides outside the gene matches: 8. In germline, CDR1 is GTSNPN, CDR2 SVGIG (reference sequence). CDR3 loop: CAWSVGRTGGGSPLHF. CDR3 bases: TGTGCCTGGAGTGTAGGACGGACAGGGGGAGGTTCACCCCTCCACTTT.

Relative to its sample, this clone is medium-sized. The chain uses TRBV7-9 and TRBJ2-7; D is unresolved. Trimming took 1 base from V and 0 from J, leaving 4 bases between them. The V gene's germline CDR1 is SEHNR and CDR2 FQNEAQ (reference sequence). This CDR3 spans 13 amino acids. This CDR3 is CASSLDSSYEQYF. In DNA, the CDR3 is TGTGCCAGCAGCTTAGACAGCTCCTACGAGCAGTACTTC.

The count of this clone is one. The chain uses TRBV10-2 and TRBJ2-5; 12 bases are a match to TRBD2. This CDR3 has 17 residues. CDR1 is WSHSY and CDR2 is SAAADI in the germline V gene. J was trimmed by 0 bases and V by 4 bases; bases with no gene match: 6. Written as DNA, the CDR3 is TGCGCCAGCAGTGCATCTAGCGGGAGGGTTAACCAAGAGACCCAGTACTTC. It is translated as CASSASSGRVNQETQYF.

This rearrangement joins TRBV27 to TRBJ2-1; 9 nucleotides align to TRBD1. The CDR3 consists of 14 residues. Germline loops: CDR1 MNHEY, CDR2 SMNVEV (reference sequence). The ends lost 5 bases at V and 7 bases at J; junction bases unmatched: 6. This CDR3 reads CASSKTGGVNEQFF. CDR3 DNA sequence: TGTGCCAGCAGTAAAACAGGGGGCGTAAATGAGCAGTTCTTC.

The J gene is TRBJ1-4, the V gene TRBV28, with D perhaps TRBD1 (5 bases). Germline CDR1 and CDR2: MDHEN and SYDVKM. The CDR3 runs to 15 residues. V was clipped by 3 bases and J by 8 bases, with 16 bases between them. DNA for the CDR3: TGTGCCAGCAGTTTCAGGGCCACCCTCCTCGAAAAACTGTTTTTT. Amino acid sequence: CASSFRATLLEKLFF.

The rearrangement uses TRBV19 and TRBJ1-2; D is possibly TRBD1 (6 bases). V lost 5 bases, J lost 3 bases, and 13 bases lay in between. The CDR3 is made up of 14 amino acids. Per germline, CDR1 LNHDA and CDR2 SQIVND (reference sequence). DNA for the CDR3: TGTGCCAGTAGTGTTGGGGGCGCGTACTATGGCTACACCTTC. Its translation: CASSVGGAYYGYTF. Drawing the rest from reference TRBV19 and TRBJ1-2, the complete variable domain is DGGITQSPKYLFRKEGQNVTLSCEQNLNHDAMYWYRQDPGQGLRLIYYSQIVNDFQKGDIAEGYSVSREKKESFPLTVTSAQKNPTAFYLCASSVGGAYYGYTFGSGTRLTVV.

A note on this clone: The germline gene is not matched at one end of the junction; a read error may be the cause. Other nucleotide sequences in the sample specify the same CDR3. The V call is TRBV7-2, the J call TRBJ1-6, with D perhaps matching TRBD1 (5 bases). The CDR3 loop spans 16 amino acids. CDR1 and CDR2 from the germline V gene are SGHTA and FQGNSA. The CDR3 here is CASSLGGGTDNSPLHF. DNA of the CDR3: TGCGCCAGCAGCTTAGGCGGGGGTACTGATAATTCACCCCTCCACTTT.

In the case of this clone: Other DNA sequences in the same sample also yield this CDR3. In nucleotides, the CDR3 is TGTGCCAGCAGTGGAACTAGCGGATACCAAGAGACCCAGTACTTC. It translates to CASSGTSGYQETQYF. The chain couples TRBV2 to TRBJ2-5, with 8 nucleotides matching TRBD2. Losses at the gene ends were 4 bases for V and 0 bases for J; bases not matched to a gene: 4. The germline V gene has CDR1 SNHLY and CDR2 FYNNEI. The CDR3 extends over 15 amino acids.

This chain connects TRBV5-4 to TRBJ1-1; perhaps TRBD1 as D (6 bases). Trimming shortened V by 0 bases and J by 5 bases, and 14 bases separated the two germline ends. This CDR3 spans 15 amino acids. CDR1 and CDR2 from the germline V gene are SGHNT and YYREEE (reference sequence). CDR3 amino acids: CASSLEPGEGTEAFF. In DNA form, the CDR3 reads TGTGCCAGCAGCTTGGAGCCAGGGGAGGGAACTGAAGCTTTCTTT.

V is TRBV6-1 and J is TRBJ1-1; 7 nucleotides agree with TRBD1. The ends lost 5 bases at V and 7 bases at J; junction bases unmatched: 4. Germline CDR1 MNHNS, CDR2 SASEGT. CDR3 length equals 12 residues. In DNA form, the CDR3 reads TGTGCCAGCAGTCGACAGGGAGATGAAGCTTTCTTT. Protein product: CASSRQGDEAFF.